The clone carrying this T cell receptor beta chain was picked up many times. Its antigen is undetermined. This sample is part of a study of T cell repertoires in cytomegalovirus infection. In the study overall: Signatures in public TCR beta sequences pointed to both CMV infection and matching HLA type.

CDR3 length: 14 amino acids. The V segment lost 1 base and the J segment 2 bases; nucleotides outside the gene matches: 0. Germline assignment: CDR1 SGHTA and CDR2 FQGNSA. General study results and limits: Dominating the ex vivo response were HLA-C-restricted CMV-specific TCR beta clonotypes. Public TCR beta family frequency separated CMV-and-HLA carriers, including in an independent cohort.

MiXCR was run by TCRdb on the reads, yielding one entry per CDR3 protein. Here the sample spans 65,000 to 90,000 distinct CDR3 sequences, 4% being singletons. Sequenced material: PBMCs. This clonotype was obtained from a human donor in good health (CMV status not recorded). Some clones in this sample may be carry-over from other donors' samples. The chain links TRBV7-2 to TRBJ2-7; TRBD1 matches 9 bases. The CDR3, as DNA: TGTGCCAGCAGCTTAGGGACAGGGGCCTACGAGCAGTACTTC. As protein: CASSLGTGAYEQYF.